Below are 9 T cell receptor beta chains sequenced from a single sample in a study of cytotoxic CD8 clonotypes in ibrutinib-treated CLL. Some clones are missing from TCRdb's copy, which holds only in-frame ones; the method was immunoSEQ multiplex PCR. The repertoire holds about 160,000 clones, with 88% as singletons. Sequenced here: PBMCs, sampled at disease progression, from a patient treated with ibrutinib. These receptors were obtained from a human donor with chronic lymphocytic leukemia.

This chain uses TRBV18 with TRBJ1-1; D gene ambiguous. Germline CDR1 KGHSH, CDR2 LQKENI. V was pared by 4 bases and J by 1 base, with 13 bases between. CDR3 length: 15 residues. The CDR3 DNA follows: TGTGCCAGCTCACTTTCGACGATCACGAACACTGAAGCTTTCTTT. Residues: CASSLSTITNTEAFF.

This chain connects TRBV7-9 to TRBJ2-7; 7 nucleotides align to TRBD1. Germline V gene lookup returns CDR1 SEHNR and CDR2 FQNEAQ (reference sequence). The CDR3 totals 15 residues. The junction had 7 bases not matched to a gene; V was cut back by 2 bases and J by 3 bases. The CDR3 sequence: CASSLPGQRIYEQYF. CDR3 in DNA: TGTGCCAGCAGCTTACCGGGACAGCGGATCTACGAGCAGTACTTC.

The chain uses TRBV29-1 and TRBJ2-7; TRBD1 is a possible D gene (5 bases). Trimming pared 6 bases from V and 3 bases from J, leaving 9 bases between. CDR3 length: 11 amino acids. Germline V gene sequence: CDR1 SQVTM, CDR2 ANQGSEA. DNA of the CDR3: TGCAGCGTAGGACACGACTACGAGCAGTACTTC. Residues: CSVGHDYEQYF.

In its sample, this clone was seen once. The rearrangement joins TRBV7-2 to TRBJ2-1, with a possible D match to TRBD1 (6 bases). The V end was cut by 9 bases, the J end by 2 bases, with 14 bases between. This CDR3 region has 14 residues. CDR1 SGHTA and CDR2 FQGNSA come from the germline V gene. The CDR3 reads CASKQGWTYNEQFF. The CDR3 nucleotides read TGTGCCAGTAAACAGGGCTGGACCTACAATGAGCAGTTCTTC.

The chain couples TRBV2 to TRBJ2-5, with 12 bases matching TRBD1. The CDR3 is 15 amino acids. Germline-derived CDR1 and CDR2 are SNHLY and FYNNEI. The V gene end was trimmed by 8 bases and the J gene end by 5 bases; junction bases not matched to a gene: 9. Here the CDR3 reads CASGLGQGAWETQYF. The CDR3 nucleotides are TGTGCCAGCGGGCTGGGACAGGGGGCTTGGGAGACCCAGTACTTC. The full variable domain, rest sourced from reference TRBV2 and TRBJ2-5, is EPEVTQTPSHQVTQMGQEVILRCVPISNHLYFYWYRQILGQKVEFLVSFYNNEISEKSEIFDDQFSVERPDGSNFTLKIRSTKLEDSAMYFCASGLGQGAWETQYFGPGTRLLVL.

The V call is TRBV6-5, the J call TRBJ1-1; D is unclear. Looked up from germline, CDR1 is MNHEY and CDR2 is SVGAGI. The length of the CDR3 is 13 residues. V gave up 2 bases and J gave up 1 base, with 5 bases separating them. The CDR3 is CASSYRGNTEAFF. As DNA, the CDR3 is TGTGCCAGCAGTTACCGGGGGAACACTGAAGCTTTCTTT.

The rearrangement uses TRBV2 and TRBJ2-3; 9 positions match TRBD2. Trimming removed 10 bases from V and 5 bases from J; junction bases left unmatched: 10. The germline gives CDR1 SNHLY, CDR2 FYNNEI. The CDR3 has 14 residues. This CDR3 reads CATSGDSGRDTQYF. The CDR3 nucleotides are TGTGCCACCTCTGGGGATAGCGGGAGAGATACGCAGTATTTT.

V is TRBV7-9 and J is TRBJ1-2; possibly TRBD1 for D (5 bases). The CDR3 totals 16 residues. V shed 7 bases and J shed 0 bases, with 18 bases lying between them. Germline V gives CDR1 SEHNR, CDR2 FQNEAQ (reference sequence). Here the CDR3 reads CASTGRSWDPNYGYTF. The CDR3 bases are TGTGCCAGCACAGGGAGGTCCTGGGATCCTAACTATGGCTACACCTTC.

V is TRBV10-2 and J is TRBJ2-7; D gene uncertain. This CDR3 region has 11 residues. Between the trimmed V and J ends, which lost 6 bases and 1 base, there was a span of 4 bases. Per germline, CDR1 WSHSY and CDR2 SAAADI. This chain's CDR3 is CASSTSYEQYF. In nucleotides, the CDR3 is TGCGCCAGCAGCACTTCCTACGAGCAGTACTTC.